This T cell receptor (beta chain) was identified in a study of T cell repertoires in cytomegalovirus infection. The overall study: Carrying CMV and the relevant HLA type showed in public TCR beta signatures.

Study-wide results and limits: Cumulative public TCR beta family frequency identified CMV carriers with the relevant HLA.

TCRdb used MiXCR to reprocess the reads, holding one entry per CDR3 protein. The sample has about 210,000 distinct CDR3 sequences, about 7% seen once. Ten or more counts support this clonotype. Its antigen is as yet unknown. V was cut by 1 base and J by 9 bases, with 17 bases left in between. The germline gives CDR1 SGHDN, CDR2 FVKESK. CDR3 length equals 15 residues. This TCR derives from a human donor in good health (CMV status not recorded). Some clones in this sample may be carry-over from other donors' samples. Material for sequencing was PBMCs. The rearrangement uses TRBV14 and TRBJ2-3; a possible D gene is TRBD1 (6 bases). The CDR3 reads CASSQAGTTRRTQYF. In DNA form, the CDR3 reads TGTGCCAGCAGCCAAGCCGGGACAACAAGGCGGACGCAGTATTTT.